There are a few counts of the clone carrying this T cell receptor beta chain. This specimen belongs to a study of blood T cell repertoires in COVID-19. V was clipped by 6 bases and J by 4 bases, with 15 bases between them. Germline loops: CDR1 SNHLY, CDR2 FYNNEI. This CDR3 is built from 15 residues. Method: immunoSEQ multiplex PCR; TCRdb's copy keeps in-frame clones and lacks some. The sample shows tens of thousands of clones, almost 85% of them seen only once. This receptor was identified in a human donor in a cohort sampled during active COVID-19. Sequenced: peripheral blood. The V gene is TRBV2, the J gene TRBJ1-4; TRBD1 is a possible D gene (5 bases). In DNA, the CDR3 is TGTGCCAGCAGGCCCGACAGAGCCATTAATGAAAAACTGTTTTTT. Translating gives CASRPDRAINEKLFF.